Listed below are T cell receptor beta chains from one sample, sequenced in a study of blood T cell repertoires in COVID-19. This table comes from immunoSEQ multiplex PCR, and its TCRdb copy is limited to in-frame clones, with some not included. This sample has 70,000 or so clones, with 90% found just once. Sequenced material: peripheral blood. The receptors were sampled from a woman of 80 years or more with active COVID-19. Both conserved end residues are part of each CDR3. D genes are given only for firm matches. Only some rows state a clone size, as once, few, many or a class for expanded clones.

>TRBD1|NA|TRBJ2-2|TRBV4-1
TGCGCCAGCAGGCATCAGGGGGCGCGCCCCGGGGAGCTGTTTTTT
CASRHQGARPGELFF
>TRBD2|NA|TRBJ2-1|TRBV3-1/TRBV3-2
TGTGCCAGCAGCCAAGATGAAGTTTCTAGCGGGAGGGGAAGGGGGTCCTACAATGAGCAGTTCTTC
CASSQDEVSSGRGRGSYNEQFF
>NA|NA|TRBJ1-4|TRBV21-1
TGTGCCAGCAGCAAAGCCCCGGGTTTAACTAATGAAAAACTGTTTTTT
CASSKAPGLTNEKLFF
>NA|NA|TRBJ2-7|TRBV18
TGTGCCAGCTCACCACCAGGCGCGGGCTCCTACGAGCAGTACTTC
CASSPPGAGSYEQYF
>TRBD1|NA|TRBJ2-7|TRBV18
TGTGCCAGCTCCCTCGGCCCGACAGGGGGGGAGCAGTACTTC
CASSLGPTGGEQYF
>NA|NA|TRBJ1-1|TRBV2
TGTGCCAGCACCAAACAGGGCGGCGGCACTGAAGCTTTCTTT
CASTKQGGGTEAFF
>NA|NA|TRBJ1-2|TRBV5-1
TGCGCCAGCAGCCTGGGTGCAGGGTACCTTGAGGGCTACACCTTC
CASSLGAGYLEGYTF
>NA|NA|TRBJ2-7|TRBV7-2
TGTGCCAGCAGCCAACTAGCCTACGAGCAGTACTTC
CASSQLAYEQYF
>NA|NA|TRBJ2-1|TRBV7-2
TGTGCCAGCAGCTTATCGGGAGTTGGTGAGCAGTTCTTC
CASSLSGVGEQFF
>NA|NA|TRBJ1-4|TRBV12-3/TRBV12-4
TGTGCCGGAAAAGACAGCCTTAATGAAAAACTGTTTTTT
CAGKDSLNEKLFF
>NA|NA|TRBJ2-5|TRBV28
TGTGCCAGCAGTTTACGCCTAAGGGGCCAACAAGAGACCCAGTACTTC
CASSLRLRGQQETQYF
>NA|NA|TRBJ1-1|TRBV6-6
TGTGCCAGCAGTTATGAAGGGGCGAGGACTGAAGCTTTCTTT
CASSYEGARTEAFF
>NA|NA|TRBJ2-1|TRBV7-9
TGTGCCAGCAGCTTCGGGAATGAGCAGTTCTTC
CASSFGNEQFF
>NA|few|TRBJ2-7|TRBV15
TGTGCCACCGGAGGGCCTGGAACCCCGGGGGAGCAGTACTTC
CATGGPGTPGEQYF
>NA|NA|TRBJ2-1|TRBV14
TGTGCCAGCAGCCAAGAGGGCTGGGGGCGCGGGAGCCTCAATGAGCAGTTCTTC
CASSQEGWGRGSLNEQFF
>TRBD2|NA|TRBJ2-7|TRBV6-1
TGTGCCAGCAGTGAAGCAGGACTAGCGGGCTTCATCTACGAGCAGTACTTC
CASSEAGLAGFIYEQYF
>TRBD2|NA|TRBJ2-3|TRBV24-1
TGTGCCACCAGTGCTGATTTAGCGGGAAGCACAGATACGCAGTATTTT
CATSADLAGSTDTQYF
>NA|NA|TRBJ2-1|TRBV9
TGTGCCAGCAACCTTGCGGAGCACGACAATGAGCAGTTCTTC
CASNLAEHDNEQFF
>NA|NA|TRBJ2-1|TRBV9
TGTGCCAGCAGCTCCACTTTGAACTCCTACAATGAGCAGTTCTTC
CASSSTLNSYNEQFF
>NA|once|TRBJ2-2|TRBV28
TGTGCCAGCAGTAACCCCACCGGCGGGTACAACACCGGGGAGCTGTTTTTT
CASSNPTGGYNTGELFF
>NA|NA|TRBJ2-3|TRBV28
TGTGCCAGCGCGACACAGGTTTCCACAGATACGCAGTATTTT
CASATQVSTDTQYF
>TRBD1|NA|TRBJ2-7|TRBV5-1
TGCGCCAGCAGCACAACCGGGACAGGGATCTCCTACGAGCAGTACTTC
CASSTTGTGISYEQYF
>TRBD2|NA|TRBJ2-1|TRBV7-3
TGTGCCAGCAGCTTAACTCCCATAAGCGGGGCCACCTACAATGAGCAGTTCTTC
CASSLTPISGATYNEQFF
>TRBD2|NA|TRBJ2-3|TRBV7-2
TGTGCCAGCAGCCTCGGACTAGCGGGCTTCACAGATACGCAGTATTTT
CASSLGLAGFTDTQYF
>NA|few|TRBJ1-1|TRBV18
TGTGCCAGCTCGCTCCGCGCAGGGCTAGACACTGAAGCTTTCTTT
CASSLRAGLDTEAFF
>TRBD1|NA|TRBJ1-4|TRBV3-1/TRBV3-2
TGTGCCAGCAGCCTGCAGACAGGGGTTGAAAAACTGTTTTTT
CASSLQTGVEKLFF
>TRBD1|NA|TRBJ2-5|TRBV2
TGTGCCAGCAATATAGAAGGGGGCGCGGGAGAGACCCAGTACTTC
CASNIEGGAGETQYF
>TRBD1|NA|TRBJ2-1|TRBV4-2
TGTGCCAGCAGCCCCGGGACAGGATATCACAATGAGCAGTTCTTC
CASSPGTGYHNEQFF
>NA|NA|TRBJ2-5|TRBV18
TGTGCCAGCTCCCACCTACGGACAGTACAAGAGACCCAGTACTTC
CASSHLRTVQETQYF
>NA|NA|TRBJ2-3|TRBV27
TGTGCCAGCAGTTTTTACAGGACGGATACTAGCACAGATACGCAGTATTTT
CASSFYRTDTSTDTQYF
>TRBD1|NA|TRBJ1-5|TRBV19
TGTGCCAGTAGACAGGGGGCTCAGCCCCAGCATTTT
CASRQGAQPQHF
>NA|once|TRBJ2-3|TRBV12-3/TRBV12-4
TGTGCCAGCAGATCCGGGGGCACAGATACGCAGTATTTT
CASRSGGTDTQYF
>TRBD2|NA|TRBJ2-6|TRBV7-3
TGTGCCAGCAGCTCCGGGACTAACTCTGGGGCCAACGTCCTGACTTTC
CASSSGTNSGANVLTF
>NA|NA|TRBJ2-2|TRBV5-4
TGTGCCAGCAGCTTGGTGACAGGACCAAACACCGGGGAGCTGTTTTTT
CASSLVTGPNTGELFF
>NA|NA|TRBJ2-5|TRBV7-2
TGTGCCAGCAGCTTAGCGCGGGAGACCCAGTACTTC
CASSLARETQYF
>TRBD2|NA|TRBJ2-7|TRBV18
TGTGCCAGCCAAACGGCTAGCGGAGCCTACGAGCAGTACTTC
CASQTASGAYEQYF
>TRBD1|NA|TRBJ2-7|TRBV4-3
TGCGCCAGCAGCCCAGTCCAGGGGGCCTACGAGCAGTACTTC
CASSPVQGAYEQYF
>TRBD2|NA|TRBJ2-7|TRBV4-1
TGCGCCAGCAGCCAAGATGCTAGCGGGAGCTCCTACGAGCAGTACTTC
CASSQDASGSSYEQYF
>TRBD2|NA|TRBJ2-5|TRBV29-1
TGCAGCGTCGTAGGGGACTACTCGGAGGAGACCCAGTACTTC
CSVVGDYSEETQYF
>NA|few|TRBJ2-7|TRBV7-9
TGTGCCAGCAGCCAAGACTCGTTCGTCTCCTACGAGCAGTACTTC
CASSQDSFVSYEQYF
>NA|NA|TRBJ2-7|TRBV11-2
TGTGCCAGCAGCTCCGCGGCCTCCTACGAGCAGTACTTC
CASSSAASYEQYF
>TRBD2|NA|TRBJ2-3|TRBV6-2/TRBV6-3
TGTGCCAGCAGCCAAGGACTAGCGGGAGGGCGGAAGTATTTT
CASSQGLAGGRKYF
>NA|NA|TRBJ2-2|TRBV2
TGTGCCAGCAGAAAGACGGGTACTGGCGGGGAGCTGTTTTTT
CASRKTGTGGELFF
>NA|NA|TRBJ1-5|TRBV6-2/TRBV6-3
TGTGCCAGCAGTTTTAGTTATAGCAATCAGCCCCAGCATTTT
CASSFSYSNQPQHF
>NA|NA|TRBJ2-2|TRBV5-1
TGCGCCAGCAGCGTAGGACAGGGAGGGAGGCCACTTTCATCCGGGGAGCTGTTTTTT
CASSVGQGGRPLSSGELFF
>TRBD2|NA|TRBJ2-1|TRBV29-1
TGCAGCGTTGTTAATAGCGGGGGGAGCTCCTACAATGAGCAGTTCTTC
CSVVNSGGSSYNEQFF
>NA|NA|TRBJ1-1|TRBV7-9
TGTGCCAGCAGCCTATCGGGAAACACTGAAGCTTTCTTT
CASSLSGNTEAFF
>TRBD2|once|TRBJ2-3|TRBV5-1
TGCGCCAGCAGCTTGGAGACTAGCGGGAGGTCCACAGATACGCAGTATTTT
CASSLETSGRSTDTQYF
>TRBD1|NA|TRBJ2-2|TRBV10-3
TGTGCCATCAGTGGTCGGACAGGGGGCTTCACCGGGGAGCTGTTTTTT
CAISGRTGGFTGELFF
>NA|once|TRBJ2-1|TRBV9
TGTGCCAGCAGCCTCTCCCCCACCGGGAATGAGCAGTTCTTC
CASSLSPTGNEQFF
>NA|NA|TRBJ1-6|TRBV19
TGTGCCAGTAGTATCGAAGGCAAAGCGGGTTCACCCCTCCACTTT
CASSIEGKAGSPLHF
>TRBD2|NA|TRBJ2-3|TRBV3-1/TRBV3-2
TGTGCCAGCAGCTGGACTAGCATGACAGATACGCAGTATTTT
CASSWTSMTDTQYF
>NA|few|TRBJ2-7|TRBV25-1
TGTGCCAGCAGCTCGACAGGCTACGAGCAGTACTTC
CASSSTGYEQYF
>NA|NA|TRBJ1-6|TRBV23-1
TGCGCCAGCAGTCAACGGGCGGGACCGCGGAATTCACCCCTCCACTTT
CASSQRAGPRNSPLHF
>TRBD2|NA|TRBJ2-3|TRBV5-1
TGCGCCAGCAGCTCCCTAGCGGGGAGCACAGATACGCAGTATTTT
CASSSLAGSTDTQYF
>TRBD2|NA|TRBJ2-5|TRBV28
TGTGCCAGCAGTGCCGGGACTAGCGGGAGACGAGAGACCCAGTACTTC
CASSAGTSGRRETQYF
>NA|few|TRBJ2-7|TRBV19
TGTGCCAGTAGTATACTTCACGGGAGTAGCTACGAGCAGTACTTC
CASSILHGSSYEQYF